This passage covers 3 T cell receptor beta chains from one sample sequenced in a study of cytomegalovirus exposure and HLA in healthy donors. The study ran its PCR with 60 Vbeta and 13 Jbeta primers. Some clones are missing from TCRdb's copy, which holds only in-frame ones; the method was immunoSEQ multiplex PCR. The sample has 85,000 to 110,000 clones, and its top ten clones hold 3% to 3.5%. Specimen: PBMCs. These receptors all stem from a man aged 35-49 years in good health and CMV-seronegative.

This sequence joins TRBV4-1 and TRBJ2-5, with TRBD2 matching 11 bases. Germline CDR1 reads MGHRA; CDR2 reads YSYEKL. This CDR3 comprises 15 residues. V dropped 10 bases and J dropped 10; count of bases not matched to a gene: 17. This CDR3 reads CAIQTSGTPLIGQYF. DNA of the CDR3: TGCGCCATACAGACTAGCGGGACCCCATTGATTGGCCAGTACTTC.

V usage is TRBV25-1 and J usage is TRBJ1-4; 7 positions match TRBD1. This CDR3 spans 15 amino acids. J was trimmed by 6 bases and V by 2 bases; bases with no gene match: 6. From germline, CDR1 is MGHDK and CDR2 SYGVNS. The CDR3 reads CASSEPTGVHEKLFF. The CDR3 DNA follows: TGTGCCAGCAGTGAACCCACAGGGGTCCATGAAAAACTGTTTTTT.

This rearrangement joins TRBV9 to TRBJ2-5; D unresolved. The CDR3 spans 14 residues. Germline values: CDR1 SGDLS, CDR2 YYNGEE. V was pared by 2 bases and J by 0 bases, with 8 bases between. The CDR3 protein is CASSVGRNQETQYF. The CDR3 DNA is TGTGCCAGCAGCGTGGGCAGAAACCAAGAGACCCAGTACTTC.